One and the same sample provided the 9 T cell receptor beta chains below, sequenced in a study of shared clonotypes between healthy human individuals. The method was immunoSEQ multiplex PCR; TCRdb's version includes in-frame clones alone and lacks a portion of them. The sample has a few million clones, about 94% seen once. Input material: naive CD4+ T cells sorted from blood. Subset described: CD45RA+ positively selected. These receptors were taken from a man between 18 and 29 years old in good health.

This clone was counted a few times. Different DNA sequences within this sample yield the same CDR3. The CDR3 coding sequence is TGTGCCAGTAGTCCGGACGGAAACTATGGCTACACCTTC. Residues: CASSPDGNYGYTF. This sequence joins TRBV19 and TRBJ1-2; D call uncertain. The CDR3 has 13 residues. Germline CDR1 LNHDA, CDR2 SQIVND (reference sequence). V was cut by 5 bases and J by 2 bases, with 9 bases left in between.

J is TRBJ1-5 and V is TRBV19, with TRBD1 identical over 7 bases. CDR1 and CDR2 from the germline V gene are LNHDA and SQIVND (reference sequence). This CDR3 region has 16 residues. V dropped 9 bases and J dropped 0; count of bases not matched to a gene: 11. This CDR3 is CASPRGQVDSNQPQHF. The CDR3 region has the DNA TGTGCCAGCCCGAGGGGGCAGGTTGATAGCAATCAGCCCCAGCATTTT.

The V and J genes are TRBV27 and TRBJ1-2; unclear D gene. Looked up from germline, CDR1 is MNHEY and CDR2 is SMNVEV (reference sequence). The CDR3 is 13 amino acids. Trimming left V 3 bases short and J 0 bases short, with 5 bases between. The CDR3 loop is CASSFKANYGYTF. Written as DNA, the CDR3 is TGTGCCAGCAGTTTTAAGGCTAACTATGGCTACACCTTC.

This rearrangement joins TRBV27 to TRBJ2-2; 9 nucleotides line up with TRBD2. Trimming at V came to 7 bases and at J to 3 bases, leaving 6 bases not matched to a gene. CDR1 and CDR2 (germline): MNHEY, SMNVEV (reference sequence). The CDR3 is 15 amino acids. The CDR3 DNA follows: TGTGCCAGCACGAGGACTAGCGTGTACACCGGGGAGCTGTTTTTT. This sequence encodes CASTRTSVYTGELFF.

The V gene is TRBV6-1, the J gene TRBJ1-5, with TRBD1 as a possible D gene (5 bases). Per germline, CDR1 MNHNS and CDR2 SASEGT. V lost 9 bases and J 4 bases, leaving 13 bases between the germline ends. The CDR3 has 13 amino acids. The CDR3 reads CASGTVPNQPQHF. In nucleotides, the CDR3 is TGTGCCAGTGGGACGGTACCAAATCAGCCCCAGCATTTT.

The chain joins TRBV7-2 to TRBJ1-4, with D tentatively TRBD1 (6 bases). Germline values: CDR1 SGHTA, CDR2 FQGNSA. The CDR3 is 15 residues long. Trimming left V 1 base short and J 8 bases short, with 14 bases between. CDR3 in DNA: TGTGCCAGCAGCTTAGTGGGGGCTTCTTACGAAAAACTGTTTTTT. Encoded protein: CASSLVGASYEKLFF.

The chain combines TRBV27 with TRBJ2-3; no clear D gene. The V and J ends lost 3 bases and 4 bases respectively, with 14 bases between them. The germline gives CDR1 MNHEY, CDR2 SMNVEV (reference sequence). The CDR3 totals 15 residues. In DNA form, the CDR3 reads TGTGCCAGCAGTTTTTTAGGGCCCCCAGCAGATACGCAGTATTTT. This sequence encodes CASSFLGPPADTQYF.

This clone showed up just once. The chain is built from TRBV2 and TRBJ2-4; 9 positions agree with TRBD2. Unmatched junction bases numbered 12, after V lost 6 bases and J lost 12 bases. The length of the CDR3 is 14 residues. The germline V gene has CDR1 SNHLY and CDR2 FYNNEI. The CDR3 protein is CASSASGDGRGQYF. CDR3 nucleotides: TGTGCCAGCAGCGCTAGCGGGGACGGTAGAGGTCAGTACTTC.

The J gene is TRBJ1-2, the V gene TRBV7-2; D might be TRBD1 (5 bases). V was clipped by 4 bases and J by 8 bases, with 20 bases between them. Germline values: CDR1 SGHTA, CDR2 FQGNSA. CDR3 length: 15 residues. The CDR3 DNA follows: TGTGCCAGCAGCTCCGGACGTGGGGCCCCCGGGGGCTACACCTTC. Translating it yields CASSSGRGAPGGYTF.